The clone carrying this T cell receptor beta chain was recorded a few times. This entry belongs to a study of blood T cells in healthy people across ages. A second PCR of 7 to 11 cycles used a sample-barcoded 5' primer and a J-beta primer mix. TCRdb processed the 5' RACE reads anew with MiXCR; each CDR3 protein has one entry. The sample lists about 800,000 distinct CDR3 sequences; less than 60% were seen once. The germline CDR1 and CDR2 sequences are SGHRS and YFSETQ. Trimming removed 0 bases from V and 6 bases from J; junction bases left unmatched: 9. The CDR3 is 16 amino acids. The genes are TRBV5-1 and TRBJ2-1; 7 nucleotides agree with TRBD2. The sequencing sample was made of blood. This receptor was identified in an elderly man in good health. This chain's CDR3 is CASSLVVGTTLNEQFF. For the CDR3, the DNA is TGCGCCAGCAGCTTGGTGGTCGGGACTACCCTCAATGAGCAGTTCTTC.